These 11 T cell receptor beta chains were all obtained from the same sample, sequenced in a study of shared clonotypes between healthy human individuals. Using immunoSEQ multiplex PCR, the repertoire was profiled, and TCRdb retains in-frame clones only, with some absent. The sample includes some 2,100,000 clones, about 92% of them seen just once. CD8 cells regarded as naive lacked CD45RO, were positively chosen for CCR7, and omitted terminally differentiated effector memory CD45RA+ cells. The sample consisted of naive CD8+ T cells from PBMCs. These receptors all come from a man aged 18 to 30 in good health. Some clones in this sample may be carry-over from other donors' samples.

CDR3 protein: CASSSDREGTSGNTIYF. Here the CDR3 DNA reads TGTGCCAGTAGTAGCGACAGGGAAGGGACCTCTGGAAACACCATATATTTT. The rearrangement links TRBV19 to TRBJ1-3; 7 bases map to TRBD1. CDR1 and CDR2 (germline): LNHDA, SQIVND (reference sequence). V dropped 4 bases and J dropped 0; count of bases not matched to a gene: 9. This CDR3 has 17 amino acids.

This chain joins TRBV5-1 and TRBJ1-1; D ambiguous. The CDR3 runs 13 residues. Trimming pared 0 bases from V and 1 base from J, leaving 4 bases between. CDR1 and CDR2 from the germline V gene are SGHRS and YFSETQ. CDR3 residues: CASSLEPNTEAFF. CDR3 nucleotides: TGCGCCAGCAGCTTGGAACCGAACACTGAAGCTTTCTTT.

The chain couples TRBV29-1 to TRBJ1-2; TRBD1 is a possible D gene (5 bases). Germline V CDR1 and CDR2: SQVTM, ANQGSEA. V lost 3 bases, J lost 6 bases, and 11 bases lay in between. The CDR3 has 12 residues. The CDR3 DNA follows: TGCAGCGTTGAGGGAGGGACGGATGGCTACACCTTC. Its protein product is CSVEGGTDGYTF.

This chain joins TRBV2 and TRBJ1-5; TRBD1 is a possible D gene (6 bases). V lost 6 bases and J 7 bases, leaving 16 bases between the germline ends. Germline CDR1 is SNHLY and CDR2 is FYNNEI. This CDR3 has 14 amino acids. The CDR3 region has the DNA TGTGCCAGCAGGACCGGGGGCACGGGCCAGCCCCAGCATTTT. Translating it yields CASRTGGTGQPQHF.

In the case of this clone: This same CDR3 is encoded by further DNA sequences in the sample. This chain connects TRBV18 to TRBJ2-7; TRBD2 is a possible D gene (5 bases). The germline V gene has CDR1 KGHSH and CDR2 LQKENI. V gave up 3 bases and J gave up 4 bases, with 7 bases separating them. The CDR3 runs to 12 residues. CDR3 in DNA: TGTGCCAGCTCACCTAGCGTTTACGAGCAGTACTTC. Translated, it gives CASSPSVYEQYF.

The chain couples TRBV7-7 to TRBJ2-5, with 7 nucleotides matching TRBD1. This CDR3 has 14 residues. Germline V gene data show CDR1 as SSHAT and CDR2 as FNYEAQ (reference sequence). After removal of 0 bases from V and 5 bases from J, the junction contained 3 bases not matched to a gene. The CDR3 sequence is CASSLAQGDETQYF. DNA for the CDR3: TGTGCCAGCAGCTTAGCTCAGGGGGATGAGACCCAGTACTTC.

The chain couples TRBV25-1 to TRBJ1-2, with D perhaps matching TRBD1 (6 bases). This CDR3 region has 14 residues. V was cut by 5 bases and J by 4 bases, with 14 bases left in between. The germline gives CDR1 MGHDK, CDR2 SYGVNS. CDR3 sequence (DNA): TGTGCCAGCAGTTATGCAGGGGAGGCCTATGGCTACACCTTC. It translates to CASSYAGEAYGYTF.

The V gene is TRBV6-5, the J gene TRBJ2-3; D unresolved. The germline CDR1 and CDR2 sequences are MNHEY and SVGAGI. V gave up 0 bases and J gave up 4 bases, with 8 bases separating them. The CDR3 has 14 amino acids. The CDR3 here is CASSYSGFPDTQYF. CDR3 DNA sequence: TGTGCCAGCAGTTACTCAGGGTTCCCAGATACGCAGTATTTT.

This clone was counted only a few times. The rearrangement links TRBV19 to TRBJ1-2; D uncertain. Germline V gene data show CDR1 as LNHDA and CDR2 as SQIVND (reference sequence). This CDR3 has 14 amino acids. The V end was cut by 5 bases, the J end by 3 bases, with 13 bases between. The CDR3 loop reads CASSVWTTHYGYTF. CDR3 DNA: TGTGCCAGTAGTGTCTGGACGACCCACTATGGCTACACCTTC.

The chain carries TRBV4-1 and TRBJ2-5; 9 positions match TRBD1. J lost 6 bases, V lost 0 bases, and 8 bases had no gene match. This CDR3 has 16 amino acids. Germline CDR1 and CDR2: MGHRA and YSYEKL. This chain's CDR3 is CASSQDWGTGKKTQYF. The DNA for the CDR3 is TGCGCCAGCAGCCAAGATTGGGGGACAGGGAAAAAGACCCAGTACTTC.

The rearrangement uses TRBV11-2 and TRBJ2-3, with 11 bases matching TRBD2. CDR1 SGHAT and CDR2 FQNNGV come from the germline V gene. Trimming took 4 bases from V and 5 from J; bases not matched to a gene: 11. This CDR3 is built from 17 residues. CDR3 sequence (DNA): TGTGCCAGCAGCTCCCGGGCGACTAGCGGGGCGAAAGATACGCAGTATTTT. Translating it yields CASSSRATSGAKDTQYF.